The clone carrying this T cell receptor beta chain was recorded at least ten times. The antigen is undetermined. V was cut by 5 bases and J by 6 bases, with 10 bases left in between. The CDR3 length is 13 residues. Germline V gene sequence: CDR1 SGHVS, CDR2 FNYEAQ. Original analysis: Clinicopathological groups of papillary thyroid cancer showed CDR3 differences that were used to build a distant-metastasis classifier. TCRdb reprocessed the PCR reads via MiXCR. The V and J calls and clone size come from TCRdb's table, not from the authors' own analysis. Among around 19,000 clones listed, less than 20% were seen once. There were no patients who had received any treatment before thyroid surgery. These data originate in a study of metastatic and nonmetastatic thyroid tumors. Study-level information: Repertoires from malignant and benign thyroid patients were compared across blood and tumor or nodule tissue. Overall study findings and caveats: Benign nodules reportedly had significantly lower TCR beta diversity than malignant thyroid tumors in blood and tumor.

The V call is TRBV7-6, the J call TRBJ2-2, with D perhaps matching TRBD1 (6 bases). The sequencing sample was made of blood. This sequence was found in a female donor with papillary thyroid cancer or a benign thyroid nodule (not recorded which). Some clones in this sample may be carry-over from other donors' samples. CDR3 nucleotide sequence: TGTGCCAGCAGCGGGGGCACGGCCGGGGAGCTGTTTTTT. Translating gives CASSGGTAGELFF.